This TCR beta chain was identified during a study of chemoradiotherapy in HPV16-positive cancers. At the level of the study: Candidate HPV-specific clones and shared TCR motifs came from a couple of HPV16-positive patients.

Study findings and constraints: During treatment, candidate HPV-specific clones and E7-related motifs expanded in tumor.

Repeated repertoire sampling spanned the course of chemoradiotherapy. Points on this clone: No antigen is known for it.

Clones were read by immunoSEQ multiplex PCR, and TCRdb kept only the in-frame ones, dropping some. Altogether 40,000 to 60,000 clones are present, around nine tenths being singletons, with the ten largest covering approximately 3.5%. This CDR3 has 15 residues. V was clipped by 4 bases and J by 6 bases; unmatched bases: 2. Per the germline V gene, CDR1 is LNHDA and CDR2 is SQIVND (reference sequence). The receptor's source is a human donor with HPV-associated anogenital cancer. This specimen consisted of blood, obtained from a patient who underwent chemoradiotherapy. This sequence joins TRBV19 and TRBJ2-1, with 14 bases fitting TRBD2. The CDR3 DNA is TGTGCCAGTAGTAGGGGACTAGCGGGAGTCAATGAGCAGTTCTTC. Amino acid sequence: CASSRGLAGVNEQFF.